The source of this T cell receptor (beta chain) is a study of blood T cell repertoires in COVID-19. The CDR3 is made up of 14 amino acids. Looked up from germline, CDR1 is MDHEN and CDR2 is SYDVKM. V shed 6 bases, J shed 6 bases, and the junction held 6 bases outside the gene matches. Assay used: immunoSEQ multiplex PCR; TCRdb lists only in-frame clones, some missing. In the table there are around 180,000 clones, under 90% of which are singletons. Material for sequencing was PBMCs or T cells enriched from blood (not recorded which). The TCR sequence derives from a man in his forties or fifties who had recovered from COVID-19. The chain recombines TRBV28 with TRBJ2-2; 8 nucleotides align to TRBD1. In DNA form, the CDR3 reads TGTGCCAGCAGCCCAATGACAGGGGCCGGGGAGCTGTTTTTT. Encoded protein: CASSPMTGAGELFF.